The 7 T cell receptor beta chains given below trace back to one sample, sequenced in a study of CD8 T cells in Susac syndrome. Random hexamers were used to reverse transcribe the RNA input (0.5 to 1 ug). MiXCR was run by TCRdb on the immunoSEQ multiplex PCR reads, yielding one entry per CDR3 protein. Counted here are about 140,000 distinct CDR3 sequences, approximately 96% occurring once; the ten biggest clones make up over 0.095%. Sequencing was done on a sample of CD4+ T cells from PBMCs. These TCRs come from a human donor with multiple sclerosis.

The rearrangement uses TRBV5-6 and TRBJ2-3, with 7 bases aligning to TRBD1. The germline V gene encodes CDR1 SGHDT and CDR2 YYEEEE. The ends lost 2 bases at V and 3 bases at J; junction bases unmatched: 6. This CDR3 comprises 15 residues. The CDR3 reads CASSFSTGTTDTQYF. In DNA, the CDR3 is TGTGCCAGCAGCTTCTCGACAGGGACAACAGATACGCAGTATTTT.

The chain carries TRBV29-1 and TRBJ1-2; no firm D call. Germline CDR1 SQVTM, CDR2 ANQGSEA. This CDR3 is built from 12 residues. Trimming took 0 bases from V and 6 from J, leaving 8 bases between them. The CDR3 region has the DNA TGCAGCGTTGAAGACCGTTTGGATGGCTACACCTTC. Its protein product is CSVEDRLDGYTF.

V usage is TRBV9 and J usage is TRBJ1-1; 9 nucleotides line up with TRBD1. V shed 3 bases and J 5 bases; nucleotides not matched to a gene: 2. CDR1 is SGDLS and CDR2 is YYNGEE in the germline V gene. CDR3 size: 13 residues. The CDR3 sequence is CASSGTGVTEAFF. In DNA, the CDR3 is TGTGCCAGCAGCGGGACAGGGGTGACTGAAGCTTTCTTT.

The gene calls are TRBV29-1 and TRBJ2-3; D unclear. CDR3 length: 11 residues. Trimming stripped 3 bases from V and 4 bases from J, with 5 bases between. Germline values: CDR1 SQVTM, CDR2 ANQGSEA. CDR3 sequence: CSVELPDTQYF. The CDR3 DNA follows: TGCAGCGTTGAGTTGCCAGATACGCAGTATTTT.

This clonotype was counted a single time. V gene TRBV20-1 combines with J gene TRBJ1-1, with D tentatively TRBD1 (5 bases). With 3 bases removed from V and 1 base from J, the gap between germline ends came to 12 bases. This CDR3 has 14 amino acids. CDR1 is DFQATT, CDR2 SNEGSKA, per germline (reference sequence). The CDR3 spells CSASLNRRNTEAFF. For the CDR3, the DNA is TGCAGTGCTAGTCTGAACAGGAGGAACACTGAAGCTTTCTTT.

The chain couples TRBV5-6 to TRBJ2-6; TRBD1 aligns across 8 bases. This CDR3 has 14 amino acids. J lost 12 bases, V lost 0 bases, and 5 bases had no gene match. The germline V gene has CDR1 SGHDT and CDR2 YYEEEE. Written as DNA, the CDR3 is TGTGCCAGCAGCTTGGGGCCAGGGGGCCGCGTCCTGACTTTC. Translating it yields CASSLGPGGRVLTF.

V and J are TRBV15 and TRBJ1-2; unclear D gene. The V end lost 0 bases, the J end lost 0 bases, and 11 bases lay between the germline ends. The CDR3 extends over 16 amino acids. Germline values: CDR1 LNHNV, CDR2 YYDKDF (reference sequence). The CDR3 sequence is CATSRDTTLPNYGYTF. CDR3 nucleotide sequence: TGTGCCACCAGCAGAGATACAACACTACCTAACTATGGCTACACCTTC.